These 16 T cell receptor beta chains were sequenced from one sample in a study of naive and memory T cell subsets. The antigens for these receptors are not known. Both TRBC1 and TRBC2 were covered by a beta constant-region primer of two equimolar oligonucleotides. The ligated cDNA underwent four PCR rounds using SP2 and nested alpha and beta constant-region primers. TCRdb reanalysed the UMI-ligation and nested PCR reads using MiXCR and keeps one entry per CDR3 protein. The sample includes 150,000 or so distinct CDR3 sequences, approximately 24% of them seen just once. General observations from the study: Naive repertoires, especially CD8, held a few larger clonotypes, possibly memory cells re-expressing CD45RA.

The source material was naive CD4+ T cells from blood. The receptors were sampled from a human donor in good health.

The rearrangement uses TRBV5-1 and TRBJ2-7; no firm D call. Germline V gene lookup returns CDR1 SGHRS and CDR2 YFSETQ. The CDR3 runs to 17 residues. V dropped 0 bases and J dropped 4 bases, with 20 bases sitting between them. CDR3 sequence: CASSLDPVGRVLYEQYF. CDR3 DNA sequence: TGCGCCAGCAGCTTGGATCCCGTCGGAAGGGTGTTGTACGAGCAGTACTTC.

The J gene is TRBJ1-2, the V gene TRBV5-1, with D perhaps TRBD1 (6 bases). Germline loops: CDR1 SGHRS, CDR2 YFSETQ. V lost 0 bases to trimming and J lost 6 bases, with 12 bases between them. The CDR3 runs 14 residues. The CDR3 is CASSLAGEGDGYTF. In DNA form, the CDR3 reads TGCGCCAGCAGCTTGGCAGGGGAAGGCGATGGCTACACCTTC.

This clonotype has at least ten counts. The chain links TRBV19 to TRBJ2-7; TRBD2 is a possible D gene (6 bases). The V end lost 5 bases, the J end lost 4 bases, and 21 bases lay between the germline ends. Germline CDR1 is LNHDA and CDR2 is SQIVND (reference sequence). This CDR3 comprises 16 residues. The CDR3 reads CASSPQGAGRSYEQYF. In DNA, the CDR3 is TGTGCCAGTAGTCCCCAGGGCGCAGGGAGGTCGTACGAGCAGTACTTC.

This chain links TRBV29-1 with TRBJ2-1; 7 bases match TRBD1. The CDR3 is 12 amino acids. After removal of 4 bases from V and 9 bases from J, the junction contained 6 bases not matched to a gene. From germline, CDR1 is SQVTM and CDR2 ANQGSEA. DNA of the CDR3: TGCAGCGTTGGACCCCCAGGGGGTGAGCAGTTCTTC. Residues: CSVGPPGGEQFF.

This clonotype was seen a single time. This chain joins TRBV6-1 and TRBJ2-7; D tentatively reads TRBD1 or TRBD2 (6 bases each). Germline CDR1 and CDR2: MNHNS and SASEGT. The CDR3 extends over 17 amino acids. Trimming removed 8 bases at V and 3 bases at J, with 26 bases between. The CDR3 loop is CASRLRGAKVEGYEQYF. Here the CDR3 DNA reads TGTGCCAGCCGGTTGAGGGGGGCGAAGGTCGAAGGCTACGAGCAGTACTTC.

This clonotype was observed a handful of times. The chain couples TRBV12-3 or TRBV12-4 to TRBJ1-1; D is unresolved. Trimming removed 7 bases at V and 0 bases at J, with 12 bases between. The CDR3 sequence is 14 residues long. The CDR3 coding sequence is TGTGCCAGCATTAGGACGGCCCTGAACACTGAAGCTTTCTTT. It encodes CASIRTALNTEAFF.

The rearrangement joins TRBV7-8 to TRBJ2-7; no definite D call. Trimming took 2 bases from V and 3 from J, leaving 11 bases between them. Germline loops: CDR1 SGHVS, CDR2 FQNEAQ. The CDR3 has 14 residues. The chain's CDR3 is CASSLPGLDYEQYF. CDR3 nucleotide sequence: TGTGCCAGCAGCTTACCCGGTCTCGACTACGAGCAGTACTTC.

Only a few counts were recorded for this clonotype. The J gene is TRBJ2-1, the V gene TRBV29-1; D ambiguous. This CDR3 comprises 12 residues. With 4 bases removed from V and 1 base from J, the gap between germline ends came to 5 bases. Germline lookup yields CDR1 SQVTM and CDR2 ANQGSEA. The CDR3 DNA follows: TGCAGCGTTGGGCGTTCCTACAATGAGCAGTTCTTC. Translation gives CSVGRSYNEQFF.

This clonotype was observed a handful of times. This chain connects TRBV18 to TRBJ2-5; D is undetermined. The ends were cut back, 3 bases at V and 3 bases at J, with 8 bases in the middle. Germline CDR1 is KGHSH and CDR2 is LQKENI. This CDR3 has 13 amino acids. In DNA, the CDR3 is TGTGCCAGCTCACCTGGCGTTAAAGAGACCCAGTACTTC. This encodes CASSPGVKETQYF.

The chain couples TRBV6-6 to TRBJ2-5; perhaps TRBD1 as D (5 bases). V gave up 4 bases and J gave up 7 bases, with 7 bases separating them. The CDR3 is made up of 11 amino acids. Germline CDR1 reads MNHNY; CDR2 reads SVGAGI (reference sequence). CDR3 nucleotide sequence: TGTGCCAGCAGTTCAGGGTGGACCCAGTACTTC. As protein: CASSSGWTQYF.

This rearrangement joins TRBV20-1 to TRBJ1-2, with 10 bases fitting TRBD1. Germline lookup yields CDR1 DFQATT and CDR2 SNEGSKA (reference sequence). This CDR3 spans 12 amino acids. V shed 5 bases, J shed 5 bases, and the junction held 2 bases outside the gene matches. CDR3 sequence (DNA): TGCAGTGCTGTGGACAGGGGGTATGGCTACACCTTC. Its translation: CSAVDRGYGYTF.

In this sample, this clonotype turned up a few times. The chain has TRBV7-8 and TRBJ2-1, with 13 bases that match TRBD2. In germline, CDR1 is SGHVS, CDR2 FQNEAQ. The CDR3 spans 18 residues. Germline trimming cut 5 bases from V and 6 bases from J; bases unmatched to any gene: 13. CDR3 bases: TGTGCCAGCAGCAAAAGGACTAGCGGGAGATCTATTCGCAATGAGCAGTTCTTC. Protein: CASSKRTSGRSIRNEQFF.

This clonotype was observed a handful of times. The gene calls are TRBV20-1 and TRBJ2-3, with 7 bases that match TRBD2. CDR3 length: 14 amino acids. J gave up 10 bases and V 6 bases, and 16 bases lay outside the gene matches. Germline V gene data show CDR1 as DFQATT and CDR2 as SNEGSKA (reference sequence). The chain's CDR3 is CSAVISGKEGPQYF. The CDR3 DNA follows: TGCAGTGCCGTTATAAGCGGGAAGGAAGGTCCGCAGTATTTT.

This rearrangement joins TRBV7-3 to TRBJ2-1; D gene unclear. Between the trimmed V and J ends, which lost 1 base and 8 bases, there was a span of 12 bases. This CDR3 has 14 residues. Germline CDR1 and CDR2: SGHTA and FQGTGA. CDR3 coding DNA: TGTGCCAGCAGCTTAAATCCCCTGATCCATGAGCAGTTCTTC. Amino acid sequence: CASSLNPLIHEQFF.

The chain joins TRBV11-2 to TRBJ1-6; D is unclear. This CDR3 contains 19 residues. Trimming removed 5 bases from V and 0 bases from J, with 20 bases in between. The germline gives CDR1 SGHAT, CDR2 FQNNGV. CDR3 bases: TGTGCCAGCAGCCAAAAATGGCCGGGTTCCCACTCCTATAATTCACCCCTCCACTTT. This sequence encodes CASSQKWPGSHSYNSPLHF. The full variable domain, its missing parts supplied by reference TRBV11-2 and TRBJ1-6, is EAGVAQSPRYKIIEKRQSVAFWCNPISGHATLYWYQQILGQGPKLLIQFQNNGVVDDSQLPKDRFSAERLKGVDSTLKIQPAKLEDSAVYLCASSQKWPGSHSYNSPLHFGNGTRLTVT.

This chain links TRBV3-1 with TRBJ1-3, with D uncertain. The CDR3 runs to 15 residues. Trimming left V 4 bases short and J 0 bases short, with 10 bases between. From germline, CDR1 is LGHDT and CDR2 YNNKEL (reference sequence). The DNA for the CDR3 is TGTGCCAGCAGCCGTGCGGGGATCTCTGGAAACACCATATATTTT. It codes for CASSRAGISGNTIYF.